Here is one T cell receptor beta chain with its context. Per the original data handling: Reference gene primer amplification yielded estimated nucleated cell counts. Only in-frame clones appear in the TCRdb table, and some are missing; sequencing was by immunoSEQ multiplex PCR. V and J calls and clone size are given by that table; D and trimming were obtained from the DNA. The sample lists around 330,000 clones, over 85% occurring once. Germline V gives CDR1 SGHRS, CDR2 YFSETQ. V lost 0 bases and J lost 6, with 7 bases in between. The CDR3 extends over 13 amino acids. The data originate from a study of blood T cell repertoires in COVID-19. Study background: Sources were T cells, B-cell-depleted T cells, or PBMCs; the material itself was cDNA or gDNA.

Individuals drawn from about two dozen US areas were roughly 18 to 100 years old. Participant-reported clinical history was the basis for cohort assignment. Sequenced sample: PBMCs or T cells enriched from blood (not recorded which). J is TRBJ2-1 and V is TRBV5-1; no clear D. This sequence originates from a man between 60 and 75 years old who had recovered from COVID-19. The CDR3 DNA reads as TGCGCCAGCAGCTTGGCTGGGCCCAATGAGCAGTTCTTC. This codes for CASSLAGPNEQFF.